The rows below give T cell receptor beta chains drawn from one sample of a study of blood T cell repertoires in COVID-19. Produced via immunoSEQ multiplex PCR; TCRdb's table is partial and in-frame only. The table lists 230,000 or so clones, roughly 87% of them singletons. The sequencing sample was made of peripheral blood. These TCRs come from a woman in her thirties or forties who had recovered from COVID-19. Both conserved end residues are part of each CDR3. Each record gives: D gene, V gene, clone size, J gene, CDR3 protein, CDR3 DNA. D genes are given only for firm matches. Only some rows state a clone size, as once, few, many or a class for expanded clones.

d_call: TRBD2
v_call: TRBV7-2
clone_size: once
j_call: TRBJ2-1
cdr3_aa: CASSPGGGGGVNNEQFF
cdr3_nt: TGTGCCAGCAGCCCGGGAGGCGGCGGGGGGGTTAACAATGAGCAGTTCTTC

d_call: .
v_call: TRBV28
clone_size: .
j_call: TRBJ1-5
cdr3_aa: CASSSLRFSFRLWHF
cdr3_nt: TGTGCCAGCAGTTCTTTGAGGTTCAGTTTCCGCCTCTGGCATTTT

d_call: TRBD1
v_call: TRBV24-1
clone_size: .
j_call: TRBJ1-5
cdr3_aa: CATSGGTGGASDQPQHF
cdr3_nt: TGTGCCACCAGTGGAGGGACAGGTGGGGCTAGCGATCAGCCCCAGCATTTT

d_call: .
v_call: TRBV10-3
clone_size: .
j_call: TRBJ2-7
cdr3_aa: CASLPNGVGEQYF
cdr3_nt: TGTGCCAGTCTCCCAAACGGGGTGGGCGAGCAGTACTTC

d_call: .
v_call: TRBV5-1
clone_size: once
j_call: TRBJ2-2
cdr3_aa: CASSLVQSTGELFF
cdr3_nt: TGCGCCAGCAGCTTAGTACAGAGCACCGGGGAGCTGTTTTTT

d_call: .
v_call: TRBV6-2/TRBV6-3
clone_size: .
j_call: TRBJ1-1
cdr3_aa: CASSYERNTEAFF
cdr3_nt: TGTGCCAGCAGTTACGAGCGGAACACTGAAGCTTTCTTT

d_call: .
v_call: TRBV19
clone_size: .
j_call: TRBJ1-2
cdr3_aa: CASSSLGPGGGYTF
cdr3_nt: TGTGCCAGTAGTTCACTCGGACCGGGGGGTGGCTACACCTTC

d_call: TRBD1
v_call: TRBV19
clone_size: .
j_call: TRBJ2-7
cdr3_aa: CANPGQGAREQYF
cdr3_nt: TGTGCCAACCCGGGACAGGGGGCAAGGGAGCAGTACTTC

d_call: TRBD2
v_call: TRBV6-5
clone_size: .
j_call: TRBJ2-3
cdr3_aa: CASSPRSGGTDTQYF
cdr3_nt: TGTGCCAGCAGTCCCCGGTCGGGGGGGACAGATACGCAGTATTTT

d_call: .
v_call: TRBV2
clone_size: .
j_call: TRBJ1-5
cdr3_aa: CASSTQGRAQPQHF
cdr3_nt: TGTGCCAGCAGTACACAGGGAAGAGCTCAGCCCCAGCATTTT

d_call: .
v_call: TRBV30
clone_size: .
j_call: TRBJ1-1
cdr3_aa: CAWSSTPRAAFF
cdr3_nt: TGTGCCTGGAGTTCAACTCCCAGGGCAGCTTTCTTT

d_call: .
v_call: TRBV27
clone_size: .
j_call: TRBJ2-7
cdr3_aa: CASSTPGGPDEQYF
cdr3_nt: TGTGCCAGCTCCACCCCCGGGGGGCCGGACGAGCAGTACTTC

d_call: TRBD1
v_call: TRBV6-6
clone_size: .
j_call: TRBJ1-5
cdr3_aa: CASSRDSTDQPQHF
cdr3_nt: TGTGCCAGCAGTCGGGACAGTACTGATCAGCCCCAGCATTTT

d_call: TRBD1
v_call: TRBV2
clone_size: .
j_call: TRBJ2-2
cdr3_aa: CASSETGVNTGELFF
cdr3_nt: TGTGCCAGCAGTGAGACAGGGGTGAACACCGGGGAGCTGTTTTTT

d_call: .
v_call: TRBV6-5
clone_size: .
j_call: TRBJ2-7
cdr3_aa: CASRESGLQYF
cdr3_nt: TGTGCCAGCAGAGAGTCGGGACTGCAGTACTTC

d_call: TRBD2
v_call: TRBV10-2
clone_size: .
j_call: TRBJ2-2
cdr3_aa: CASRPSGGAGELFF
cdr3_nt: TGCGCCAGCAGACCGAGCGGGGGGGCCGGGGAGCTGTTTTTT

d_call: TRBD1
v_call: TRBV5-1
clone_size: .
j_call: TRBJ1-4
cdr3_aa: CASSLQGDEGEKLFF
cdr3_nt: TGCGCCAGCAGCTTGCAGGGGGATGAAGGTGAAAAACTGTTTTTT

d_call: .
v_call: TRBV27
clone_size: .
j_call: TRBJ2-3
cdr3_aa: CASRGFGLPGGTDTQYF
cdr3_nt: TGTGCCAGCCGAGGATTTGGGCTGCCCGGGGGCACAGATACGCAGTATTTT

d_call: TRBD2
v_call: TRBV7-2
clone_size: .
j_call: TRBJ2-1
cdr3_aa: CASSEASGGADVNEQFF
cdr3_nt: TGTGCCAGCAGCGAGGCTAGCGGGGGGGCCGATGTGAATGAGCAGTTCTTC

d_call: TRBD2
v_call: TRBV19
clone_size: .
j_call: TRBJ2-1
cdr3_aa: CASSIRRPSGYNEQFF
cdr3_nt: TGTGCCAGTAGTATAAGGCGGCCTAGCGGATACAATGAGCAGTTCTTC

d_call: .
v_call: TRBV6-2/TRBV6-3
clone_size: .
j_call: TRBJ1-4
cdr3_aa: CASSYPYRDPNEKLFF
cdr3_nt: TGTGCCAGCAGTTACCCATACAGGGATCCTAATGAAAAACTGTTTTTT

d_call: .
v_call: TRBV11-3
clone_size: .
j_call: TRBJ2-2
cdr3_aa: CASSLEGGTGELFF
cdr3_nt: TGTGCCAGCAGCTTAGAGGGGGGCACCGGGGAGCTGTTTTTT

d_call: TRBD2
v_call: TRBV13
clone_size: .
j_call: TRBJ2-3
cdr3_aa: CASSPWLGASGSFTDTQYF
cdr3_nt: TGTGCCAGCAGCCCCTGGCTAGGGGCTAGCGGGAGTTTCACAGATACGCAGTATTTT

d_call: .
v_call: TRBV6-5
clone_size: once
j_call: TRBJ1-2
cdr3_aa: CASSYDGRNNYGYTF
cdr3_nt: TGTGCCAGCAGTTACGACGGCAGGAATAACTATGGCTACACCTTC

d_call: .
v_call: TRBV25-1
clone_size: .
j_call: TRBJ1-2
cdr3_aa: CASSEPLQPGSNYGYTF
cdr3_nt: TGTGCCAGCAGTGAACCCCTTCAGCCAGGCTCTAACTATGGCTACACCTTC

d_call: .
v_call: TRBV12-3/TRBV12-4
clone_size: .
j_call: TRBJ1-2
cdr3_aa: CASSPRQQNGYTF
cdr3_nt: TGTGCCAGCAGTCCCCGACAACAAAATGGCTACACCTTC

d_call: .
v_call: TRBV12-3/TRBV12-4
clone_size: .
j_call: TRBJ2-7
cdr3_aa: CASSLGTRNEQYF
cdr3_nt: TGTGCCAGCAGCCTCGGGACTCGTAACGAGCAGTACTTC

d_call: TRBD1
v_call: TRBV19
clone_size: .
j_call: TRBJ1-5
cdr3_aa: CASSKGQGQDQPQHF
cdr3_nt: TGTGCCAGTAGCAAGGGACAGGGCCAAGATCAGCCCCAGCATTTT

d_call: .
v_call: TRBV5-6
clone_size: .
j_call: TRBJ1-2
cdr3_aa: CASSLVLSGYTF
cdr3_nt: TGTGCCAGCAGCTTGGTGTTATCTGGCTACACCTTC

d_call: TRBD1
v_call: TRBV28
clone_size: .
j_call: TRBJ2-7
cdr3_aa: CASTTGDSYEQYF
cdr3_nt: TGTGCCAGCACTACAGGGGACTCCTACGAGCAGTACTTC

d_call: .
v_call: TRBV9
clone_size: .
j_call: TRBJ1-4
cdr3_aa: CASSAGSNEKLFF
cdr3_nt: TGTGCCAGCAGTGCGGGATCTAATGAAAAACTGTTTTTT

d_call: .
v_call: TRBV12-3/TRBV12-4
clone_size: .
j_call: TRBJ2-7
cdr3_aa: CASSFSYEQYF
cdr3_nt: TGTGCCAGCAGCTTCTCCTACGAGCAGTACTTC

d_call: .
v_call: TRBV7-2
clone_size: .
j_call: TRBJ1-1
cdr3_aa: CASSLAGDTEAFF
cdr3_nt: TGTGCCAGCAGCTTAGCGGGCGACACTGAAGCTTTCTTT

d_call: .
v_call: TRBV2
clone_size: .
j_call: TRBJ2-2
cdr3_aa: CASSELTRTGELFF
cdr3_nt: TGTGCCAGCAGTGAATTGACACGCACCGGGGAGCTGTTTTTT

d_call: .
v_call: TRBV28
clone_size: many
j_call: TRBJ1-6
cdr3_aa: CASGQLVGGGNSPLHF
cdr3_nt: TGTGCCAGCGGTCAACTGGTGGGTGGGGGGAATTCACCCCTCCACTTT

d_call: .
v_call: TRBV7-2
clone_size: .
j_call: TRBJ1-2
cdr3_aa: CASSSRVGRGDYGYTF
cdr3_nt: TGTGCCAGCAGCTCCCGGGTCGGCAGGGGCGACTATGGCTACACCTTC

d_call: .
v_call: TRBV5-1
clone_size: .
j_call: TRBJ2-6
cdr3_aa: CASSLVISGANVLTF
cdr3_nt: TGCGCCAGCAGCTTGGTCATCTCTGGGGCCAACGTCCTGACTTTC

d_call: TRBD1
v_call: TRBV28
clone_size: few
j_call: TRBJ2-1
cdr3_aa: CASSLTGANEQFF
cdr3_nt: TGTGCCAGCAGTTTAACAGGGGCCAATGAGCAGTTCTTC

d_call: .
v_call: TRBV3-1/TRBV3-2
clone_size: few
j_call: TRBJ1-6
cdr3_aa: CASSQDLGTRNSPLHF
cdr3_nt: TGTGCCAGCAGCCAAGATCTAGGGACAAGAAATTCACCCCTCCACTTT

d_call: TRBD1
v_call: TRBV6-5
clone_size: .
j_call: TRBJ1-6
cdr3_aa: CASSYNRGFNSPLHF
cdr3_nt: TGTGCCAGCAGTTATAACAGGGGTTTTAATTCACCCCTCCACTTT

d_call: .
v_call: TRBV6-5
clone_size: .
j_call: TRBJ1-4
cdr3_aa: CASSWARGGQEKLFF
cdr3_nt: TGTGCCAGCAGCTGGGCCCGCGGGGGCCAAGAAAAACTGTTTTTT

d_call: .
v_call: TRBV29-1
clone_size: once
j_call: TRBJ1-1
cdr3_aa: CSVEGRHGVWAFF
cdr3_nt: TGCAGCGTTGAAGGGCGGCACGGAGTTTGGGCTTTCTTT

d_call: .
v_call: TRBV4-1
clone_size: .
j_call: TRBJ2-5
cdr3_aa: CASSPRGSDGTQYF
cdr3_nt: TGCGCCAGCAGCCCCCGAGGGTCCGATGGGACCCAGTACTTC

d_call: TRBD2
v_call: TRBV7-8
clone_size: once
j_call: TRBJ2-1
cdr3_aa: CASSLDRYVFAGARMGNEQFF
cdr3_nt: TGTGCCAGCAGCTTAGATCGGTATGTTTTTGCGGGAGCCAGGATGGGGAATGAGCAGTTCTTC

d_call: TRBD1
v_call: TRBV2
clone_size: .
j_call: TRBJ1-1
cdr3_aa: CASSPGTGVEAFF
cdr3_nt: TGTGCCAGCAGTCCCGGGACAGGGGTTGAAGCTTTCTTT

d_call: TRBD1
v_call: TRBV6-5
clone_size: .
j_call: TRBJ1-3
cdr3_aa: CASSPTGSGNTIYF
cdr3_nt: TGTGCCAGCAGTCCGACAGGGTCTGGAAACACCATATATTTT

d_call: .
v_call: TRBV21-1
clone_size: .
j_call: TRBJ2-3
cdr3_aa: CASSKGGLAGGSADTQYF
cdr3_nt: TGTGCCAGCAGCAAAGGGGGACTAGCGGGAGGGTCTGCAGATACGCAGTATTTT

d_call: .
v_call: TRBV12-3/TRBV12-4
clone_size: .
j_call: TRBJ2-3
cdr3_aa: CASSLGARYF
cdr3_nt: TGTGCCAGCAGTCTAGGGGCCCGGTATTTT

d_call: TRBD1
v_call: TRBV28
clone_size: .
j_call: TRBJ1-6
cdr3_aa: CASSFVTGGNSPLHF
cdr3_nt: TGTGCCAGCAGTTTCGTGACAGGGGGTAATTCACCCCTCCACTTT

d_call: TRBD1
v_call: TRBV18
clone_size: .
j_call: TRBJ2-3
cdr3_aa: CASSPDRGLADTQYF
cdr3_nt: TGTGCCAGCTCACCAGACAGGGGGCTTGCTGATACGCAGTATTTT

d_call: .
v_call: TRBV6-5
clone_size: few
j_call: TRBJ2-2
cdr3_aa: CASRVRDTRGGELFF
cdr3_nt: TGTGCCAGCAGAGTCCGGGATACCAGGGGCGGGGAGCTGTTTTTT